This TCR beta chain was captured in a study of blood T cell repertoires in COVID-19. Study-wide context: Sources were T cells, B-cell-depleted T cells, or PBMCs; the material itself was cDNA or gDNA.

V lost 0 bases to trimming and J lost 7 bases; unmatched junction nucleotides: 11. Germline V gives CDR1 LGHNA, CDR2 YNFKEQ. The CDR3 is 16 amino acids. Generated by immunoSEQ multiplex PCR, the TCRdb table keeps only in-frame clones and is missing some. Here the sample spans 110,000 to 150,000 clones, roughly 84% being singletons. The receptor was isolated from a human donor in a cohort sampled during active COVID-19. The sample was peripheral blood. The rearrangement links TRBV4-2 to TRBJ2-7; 8 nucleotides agree with TRBD1. The CDR3 sequence: CASSQDRGRGPMEQYV. DNA of the CDR3: TGTGCCAGCAGCCAAGATCGCGGCAGGGGGCCTATGGAGCAGTACGTC.